Following are 10 T cell receptor beta chains from one sample sequenced in a study of blood T cell repertoires in COVID-19. The protocol was immunoSEQ multiplex PCR, while the TCRdb copy is restricted to in-frame clones and leaves out a portion. The table has about 160,000 clones, roughly 85% seen once. Sequencing used PBMCs or T cells enriched from blood (not recorded which). Every receptor here comes from a man between 60 and 75 years old who had recovered from COVID-19.

The chain combines TRBV19 with TRBJ2-7; possible D gene TRBD1, 5 bases. The CDR3 runs to 14 residues. Between the trimmed V and J ends, which lost 5 bases and 3 bases, there was a span of 14 bases. Per germline, CDR1 LNHDA and CDR2 SQIVND (reference sequence). CDR3 loop: CASSPRADSYEQYF. The CDR3 nucleotides are TGTGCCAGTAGTCCCCGTGCAGACAGCTACGAGCAGTACTTC.

The count of this clone is one. The J gene is TRBJ1-2, the V gene TRBV7-8; 7 bases agree with TRBD1. The ends lost 1 base at V and 3 bases at J; junction bases unmatched: 11. This CDR3 has 17 amino acids. In germline, CDR1 is SGHVS, CDR2 FQNEAQ. CDR3 bases: TGTGCCAGCAGCTTAGTAGGACCGAGACAGGGTGACTATGGCTACACCTTC. This codes for CASSLVGPRQGDYGYTF.

This chain connects TRBV9 to TRBJ2-7; 7 nucleotides align to TRBD1. This CDR3 comprises 14 residues. From germline, CDR1 is SGDLS and CDR2 YYNGEE. With 4 bases clipped from V and 3 bases from J, the junction kept 7 bases outside the gene matches. CDR3 protein: CASSPRQGNYEQYF. The DNA of the CDR3 is TGTGCCAGCAGCCCCCGACAGGGAAACTACGAGCAGTACTTC.

The chain uses TRBV19 and TRBJ2-3; 7 bases match TRBD2. Per the germline V gene, CDR1 is LNHDA and CDR2 is SQIVND (reference sequence). The CDR3 covers 16 residues. V was pared by 2 bases and J by 6 bases, with 11 bases of the junction left unmatched. The CDR3 loop reads CASSILPATSRDTQYF. DNA for the CDR3: TGTGCCAGTAGTATACTCCCGGCGACTAGCAGGGATACGCAGTATTTT.

This clone was detected only once. The chain joins TRBV10-3 to TRBJ1-1; no clear D. V lost 0 bases, J lost 0 bases, and 11 bases lay in between. The germline V gene has CDR1 ENHRY and CDR2 SYGVKD. The CDR3 consists of 16 residues. CDR3 protein: CAISESGRRLNTEAFF. Written as DNA, the CDR3 is TGTGCCATCAGTGAGTCGGGGAGGAGGTTGAACACTGAAGCTTTCTTT.

The V call is TRBV5-1, the J call TRBJ2-1, with 10 nucleotides matching TRBD1. In germline, CDR1 is SGHRS, CDR2 YFSETQ. CDR3 length: 16 amino acids. J gave up 3 bases and V 4 bases, and 7 bases lay outside the gene matches. The CDR3 sequence is CASSRPGTGVYNEQFF. CDR3 bases: TGCGCCAGCAGCAGACCCGGGACAGGGGTCTACAATGAGCAGTTCTTC.

This chain connects TRBV7-2 to TRBJ1-2; tentative D call: TRBD1 (6 bases). The germline V gene encodes CDR1 SGHTA and CDR2 FQGNSA. Trimming left V 1 base short and J 0 bases short, with 12 bases between. The CDR3 has 16 amino acids. CDR3 sequence (DNA): TGTGCCAGCAGCTTAGGACAGGCCCTAGCTAACTATGGCTACACCTTC. Amino acid sequence: CASSLGQALANYGYTF.

This clone was observed at least ten times. The gene calls are TRBV14 and TRBJ2-4; 9 nucleotides match TRBD1. The CDR3 consists of 13 residues. V shed 6 bases and J 7 bases; nucleotides not matched to a gene: 4. The germline CDR1 and CDR2 sequences are SGHDN and FVKESK. The CDR3 sequence is CASSSTGGNIQYF. For the CDR3, the DNA is TGTGCCAGCAGTTCGACAGGGGGGAACATTCAGTACTTC. Complete variable domain (other parts from reference TRBV14 and TRBJ2-4): EAGVTQFPSHSVIEKGQTVTLRCDPISGHDNLYWYRRVMGKEIKFLLHFVKESKQDESGMPNNRFLAERTGGTYSTLKVQPAELEDSGVYFCASSSTGGNIQYFGAGTRLSVL.

This clone came up once. The chain carries TRBV7-8 and TRBJ1-6; D is unresolved. V lost 2 bases to trimming and J lost 10 bases, with 21 bases between them. CDR3 length: 17 amino acids. The germline gives CDR1 SGHVS, CDR2 FQNEAQ. CDR3 sequence reads: CASSLSAVSAAGSPLHF. CDR3 in DNA: TGTGCCAGCAGCTTATCCGCCGTGAGTGCAGCCGGGTCACCCCTCCACTTT.

This clone appeared a few times. The chain links TRBV6-5 to TRBJ1-2, with D perhaps matching TRBD1 (5 bases). In germline, CDR1 is MNHEY, CDR2 SVGAGI. V was cut by 5 bases and J by 8 bases, with 18 bases left in between. The CDR3 runs to 14 residues. CDR3 DNA sequence: TGTGCCAGCAGTCAGGGACTGGGGGGATGGGGCTACACCTTC. It codes for CASSQGLGGWGYTF.